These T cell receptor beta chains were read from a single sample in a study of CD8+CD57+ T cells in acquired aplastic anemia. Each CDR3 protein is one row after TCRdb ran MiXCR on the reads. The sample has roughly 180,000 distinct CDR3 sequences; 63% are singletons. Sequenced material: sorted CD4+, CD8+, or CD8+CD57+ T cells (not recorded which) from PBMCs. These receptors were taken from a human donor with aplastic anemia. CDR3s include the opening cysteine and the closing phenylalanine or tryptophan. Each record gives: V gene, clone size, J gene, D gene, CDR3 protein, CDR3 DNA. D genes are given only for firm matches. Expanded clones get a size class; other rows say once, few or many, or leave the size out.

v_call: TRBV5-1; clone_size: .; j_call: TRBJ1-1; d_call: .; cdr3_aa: CASSGRTGNTEAFF; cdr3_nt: TGCGCCAGCAGCGGTAGAACAGGGAACACTGAGGCTTTCTTT
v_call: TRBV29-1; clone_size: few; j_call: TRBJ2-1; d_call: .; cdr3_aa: CSVEQGSYNEQFF; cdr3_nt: TGCAGCGTTGAGCAGGGATCCTACAATGAGCAGTTCTTC
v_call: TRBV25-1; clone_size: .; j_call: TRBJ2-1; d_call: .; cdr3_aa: CASSAGGDEQFF; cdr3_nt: TGTGCCAGCAGTGCCGGCGGGGATGAGCAGTTCTTC
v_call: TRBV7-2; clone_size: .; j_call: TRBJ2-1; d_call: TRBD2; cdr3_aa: CASSLVRSSGIKEQFF; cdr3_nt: TGTGCCAGCAGCTTAGTAAGATCTAGCGGGATAAAGGAGCAGTTCTTC
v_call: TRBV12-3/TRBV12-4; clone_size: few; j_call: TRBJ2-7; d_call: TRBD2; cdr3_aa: CASSPTSGSYEQYF; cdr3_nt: TGTGCCAGCAGTCCAACTAGCGGGTCCTACGAGCAGTACTTC
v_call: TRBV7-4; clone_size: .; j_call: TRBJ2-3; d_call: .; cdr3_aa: CASSLGQMGESTDTQYF; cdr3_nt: TGTGCCAGCAGCCTAGGACAGATGGGGGAGAGCACAGATACGCAGTATTTT
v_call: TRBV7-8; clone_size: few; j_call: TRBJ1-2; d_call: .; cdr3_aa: CASSLSGKGYTF; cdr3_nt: TGTGCCAGCAGCTTATCCGGGAAAGGCTACACCTTC
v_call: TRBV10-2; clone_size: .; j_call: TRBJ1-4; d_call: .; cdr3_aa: CASSDKGGTLEKLFF; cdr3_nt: TGCGCCAGCAGTGATAAGGGGGGAACCTTGGAGAAACTGTTTTTT
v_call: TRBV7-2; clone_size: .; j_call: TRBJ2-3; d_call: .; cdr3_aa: CASRLAGWRTDTQYF; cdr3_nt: TGTGCCAGCAGACTCGCGGGGTGGCGCACAGATACGCAGTATTTT
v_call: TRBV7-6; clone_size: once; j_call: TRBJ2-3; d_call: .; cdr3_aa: CASSLSETRGGDTQYF; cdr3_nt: TGTGCCAGCAGCTTATCTGAGACTAGGGGCGGGGATACGCAGTATTTT
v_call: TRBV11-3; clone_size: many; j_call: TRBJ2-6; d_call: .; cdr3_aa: CASSSTSPGSGANVLTF; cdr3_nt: TGTGCCAGCAGCTCCACCTCCCCGGGCTCTGGGGCCAACGTCCTGACTTTC
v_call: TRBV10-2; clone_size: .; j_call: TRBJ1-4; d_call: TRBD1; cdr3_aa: CASSDRGMREKLFF; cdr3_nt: TGCGCCAGCAGTGACAGGGGGATGAGGGAAAAACTGTTTTTT
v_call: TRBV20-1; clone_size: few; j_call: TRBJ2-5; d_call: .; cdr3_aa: CSASTGSETQYF; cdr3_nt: TGCAGTGCTAGTACGGGGTCCGAGACCCAGTACTTC
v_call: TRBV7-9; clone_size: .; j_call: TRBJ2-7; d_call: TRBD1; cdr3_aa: CASSGTGRYEQYF; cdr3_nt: TGTGCCAGCAGCGGGACAGGACGATACGAGCAGTACTTC
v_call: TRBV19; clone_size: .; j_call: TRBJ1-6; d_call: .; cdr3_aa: CASSPDSDNSPLHF; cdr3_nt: TGTGCCAGTAGTCCCGACAGCGACAATTCACCCCTCCACTTT
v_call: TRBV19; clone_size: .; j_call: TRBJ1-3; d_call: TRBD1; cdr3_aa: CASRTGTALSGNTIYF; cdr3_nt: TGTGCCAGTAGAACCGGGACAGCTCTCTCTGGAAACACCATATATTTT
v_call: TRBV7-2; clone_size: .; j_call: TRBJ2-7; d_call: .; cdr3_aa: CASSFGGASYEQYF; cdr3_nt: TGTGCCAGCAGCTTCGGGGGCGCAAGTTACGAGCAGTACTTC
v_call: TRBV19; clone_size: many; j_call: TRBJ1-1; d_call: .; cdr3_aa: CASKVAGIYTEAFF; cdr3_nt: TGTGCCAGTAAAGTGGCAGGGATTTACACTGAAGCTTTCTTT
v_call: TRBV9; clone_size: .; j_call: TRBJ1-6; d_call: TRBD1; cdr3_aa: CASSARQGFSPLHF; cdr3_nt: TGTGCCAGCAGCGCTCGACAGGGATTTTCACCCCTCCACTTT
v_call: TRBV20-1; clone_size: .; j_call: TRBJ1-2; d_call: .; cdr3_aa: CSARGEGAYGYTF; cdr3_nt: TGCAGTGCTAGAGGGGAGGGCGCCTATGGCTACACCTTC
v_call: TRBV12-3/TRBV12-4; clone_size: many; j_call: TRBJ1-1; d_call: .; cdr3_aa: CASSSSPQGQAFF; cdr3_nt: TGTGCCAGCAGTTCCTCTCCACAGGGACAAGCTTTCTTT
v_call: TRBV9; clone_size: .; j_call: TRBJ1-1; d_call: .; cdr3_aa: CASSDRDMNTEAFF; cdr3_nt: TGTGCCAGCAGCGATCGTGACATGAACACTGAAGCTTTCTTT
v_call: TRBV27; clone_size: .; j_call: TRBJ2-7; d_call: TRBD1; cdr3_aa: CASSPRTGGFYEQYF; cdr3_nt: TGTGCCAGCAGTCCACGGACAGGGGGCTTCTACGAGCAGTACTTC
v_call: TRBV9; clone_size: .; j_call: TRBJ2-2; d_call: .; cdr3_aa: CASSVGRASGELFF; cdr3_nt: TGTGCCAGCAGCGTAGGCCGGGCGAGCGGGGAGCTGTTTTTT
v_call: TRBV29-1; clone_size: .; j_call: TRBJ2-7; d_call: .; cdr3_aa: CSVEQGRRGEQYF; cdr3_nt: TGCAGCGTTGAACAGGGAAGGAGGGGCGAGCAGTACTTC
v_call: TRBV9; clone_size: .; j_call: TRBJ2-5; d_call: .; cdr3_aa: CASSVEWESETQYF; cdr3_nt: TGTGCCAGCAGCGTAGAGTGGGAGTCAGAGACCCAGTACTTC
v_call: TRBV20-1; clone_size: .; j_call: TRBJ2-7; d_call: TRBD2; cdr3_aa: CSARWPAGVREQYF; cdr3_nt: TGCAGTGCTAGATGGCCAGCGGGAGTACGCGAGCAGTACTTC
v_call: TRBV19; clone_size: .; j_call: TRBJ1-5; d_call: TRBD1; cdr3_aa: CASSTTGVGNQPQHF; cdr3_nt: TGTGCCAGTAGTACCACAGGGGTGGGCAATCAGCCCCAGCATTTT
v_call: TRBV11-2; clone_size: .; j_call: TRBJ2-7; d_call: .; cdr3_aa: CASRPTGDLGTYEQYF; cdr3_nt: TGTGCCAGCAGACCTACCGGCGACCTGGGTACCTACGAGCAGTACTTC
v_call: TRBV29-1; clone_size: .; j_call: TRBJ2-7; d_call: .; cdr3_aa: CSVEVGGTYDEQYF; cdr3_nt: TGCAGCGTTGAAGTTGGGGGCACTTACGACGAGCAGTACTTC
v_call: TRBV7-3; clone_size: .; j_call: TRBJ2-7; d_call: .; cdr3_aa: CASSLVPPQTSSYEQYF; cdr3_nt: TGTGCCAGCAGCTTAGTTCCCCCACAGACTAGCTCCTACGAGCAGTACTTC
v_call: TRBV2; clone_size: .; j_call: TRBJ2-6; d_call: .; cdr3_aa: CASRSGANVLTF; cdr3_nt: TGTGCCAGCCGATCTGGGGCCAACGTCCTGACTTTC
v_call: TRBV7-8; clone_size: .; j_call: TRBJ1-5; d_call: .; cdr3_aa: CASSLAGDQPQHF; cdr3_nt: TGTGCCAGCAGCTTGGCCGGAGATCAGCCCCAGCATTTT
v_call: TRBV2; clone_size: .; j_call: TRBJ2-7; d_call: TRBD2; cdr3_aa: CASSEAALAGYEQYF; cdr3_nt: TGTGCCAGCAGTGAAGCGGCACTAGCGGGCTACGAGCAGTACTTC
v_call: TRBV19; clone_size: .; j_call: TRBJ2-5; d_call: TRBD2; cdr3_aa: CASSLTSGGQETQYF; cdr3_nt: TGTGCCAGTAGCCTGACTAGCGGGGGTCAAGAGACCCAGTACTTC
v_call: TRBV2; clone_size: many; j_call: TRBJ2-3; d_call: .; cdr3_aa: CASSEGAPDTQYF; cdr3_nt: TGTGCCAGCAGTGAAGGAGCCCCAGATACGCAGTATTTT
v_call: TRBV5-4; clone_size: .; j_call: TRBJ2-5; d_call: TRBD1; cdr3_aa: CAGRDRGRETQYF; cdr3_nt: TGTGCCGGGAGGGACAGGGGGCGAGAGACCCAGTACTTC
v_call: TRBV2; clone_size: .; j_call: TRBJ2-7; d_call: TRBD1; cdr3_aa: CASSSMGQGNEQYF; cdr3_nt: TGTGCCAGCAGTTCGATGGGACAGGGCAACGAGCAGTACTTC
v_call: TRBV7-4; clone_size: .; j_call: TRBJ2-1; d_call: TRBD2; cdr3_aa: CASSSLRGLAGEINEQFF; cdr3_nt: TGTGCCAGCAGCTCCCTTCGGGGACTAGCGGGGGAGATCAATGAGCAGTTCTTC
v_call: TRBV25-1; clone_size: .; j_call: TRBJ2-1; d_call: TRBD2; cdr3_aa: CATGGGIYNEQFF; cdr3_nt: TGTGCCACGGGAGGCGGAATTTACAATGAGCAGTTCTTC
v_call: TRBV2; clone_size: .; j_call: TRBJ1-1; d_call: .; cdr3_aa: CASSMDTEAFF; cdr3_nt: TGTGCCAGCAGTATGGACACTGAAGCTTTCTTT
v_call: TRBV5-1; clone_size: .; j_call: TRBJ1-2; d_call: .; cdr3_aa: CASSSRGDGYTF; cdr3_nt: TGCGCCAGCAGCAGCCGTGGGGATGGCTACACCTTC
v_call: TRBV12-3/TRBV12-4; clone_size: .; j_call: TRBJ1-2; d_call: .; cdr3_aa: CASTLSPNYGYTF; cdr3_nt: TGTGCCAGCACCCTGTCCCCAAACTATGGCTACACCTTC
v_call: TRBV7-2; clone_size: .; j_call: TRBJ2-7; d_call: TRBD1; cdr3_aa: CASSLGQGIIYEQYF; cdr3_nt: TGTGCCAGCAGTCTTGGACAGGGGATTATCTACGAGCAGTACTTC
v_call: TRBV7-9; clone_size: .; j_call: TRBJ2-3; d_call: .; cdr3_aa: CASSHAGDTQYF; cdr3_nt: TGTGCCAGCAGCCACGCCGGAGATACGCAGTATTTT
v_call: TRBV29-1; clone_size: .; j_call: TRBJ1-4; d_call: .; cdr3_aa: CSVRGFGEKLFF; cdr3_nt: TGCAGCGTAAGGGGCTTCGGGGAAAAACTGTTTTTT
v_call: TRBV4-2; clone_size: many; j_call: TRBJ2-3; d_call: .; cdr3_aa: CASSQDGEPADTQYF; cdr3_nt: TGTGCCAGCAGCCAAGATGGTGAGCCGGCAGATACGCAGTATTTT
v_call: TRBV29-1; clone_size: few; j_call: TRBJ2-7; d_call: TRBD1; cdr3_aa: CSVRTGMEEQYF; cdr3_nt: TGCAGCGTGCGGACAGGGATGGAGGAGCAGTACTTC